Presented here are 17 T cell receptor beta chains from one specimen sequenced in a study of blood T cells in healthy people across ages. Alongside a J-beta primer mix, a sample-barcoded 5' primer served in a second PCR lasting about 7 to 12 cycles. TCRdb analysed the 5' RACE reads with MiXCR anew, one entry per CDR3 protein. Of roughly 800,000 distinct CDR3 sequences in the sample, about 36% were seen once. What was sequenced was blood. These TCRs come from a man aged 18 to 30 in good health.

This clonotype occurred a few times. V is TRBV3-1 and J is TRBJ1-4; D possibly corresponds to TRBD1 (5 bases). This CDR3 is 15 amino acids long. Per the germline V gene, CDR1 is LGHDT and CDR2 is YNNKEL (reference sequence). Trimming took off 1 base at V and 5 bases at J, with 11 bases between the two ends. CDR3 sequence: CASSQVPDINEKLFF. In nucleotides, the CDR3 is TGTGCCAGCAGCCAAGTCCCGGACATAAATGAAAAACTGTTTTTT.

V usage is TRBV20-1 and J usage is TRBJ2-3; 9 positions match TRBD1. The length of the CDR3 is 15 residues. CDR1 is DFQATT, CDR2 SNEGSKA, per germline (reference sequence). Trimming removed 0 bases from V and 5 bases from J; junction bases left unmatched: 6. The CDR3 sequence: CSARDLGTGQDTQYF. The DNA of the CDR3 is TGCAGTGCTAGAGATCTGGGGACAGGGCAAGATACGCAGTATTTT.

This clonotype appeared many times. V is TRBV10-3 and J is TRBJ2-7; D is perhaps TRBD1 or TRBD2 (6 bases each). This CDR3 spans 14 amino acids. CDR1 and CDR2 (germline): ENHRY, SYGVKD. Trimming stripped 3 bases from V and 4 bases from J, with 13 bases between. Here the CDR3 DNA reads TGTGCCATCAGTGATAGGGGGGAGGCGTACGAGCAGTACTTC. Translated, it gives CAISDRGEAYEQYF.

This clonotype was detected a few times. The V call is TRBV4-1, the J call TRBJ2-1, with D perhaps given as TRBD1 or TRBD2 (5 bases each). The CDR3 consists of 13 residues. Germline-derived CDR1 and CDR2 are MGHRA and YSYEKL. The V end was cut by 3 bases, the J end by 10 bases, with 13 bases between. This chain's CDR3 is CASSQQRTREQFF. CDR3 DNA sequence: TGCGCCAGCAGCCAGCAGCGGACAAGGGAGCAGTTCTTC.

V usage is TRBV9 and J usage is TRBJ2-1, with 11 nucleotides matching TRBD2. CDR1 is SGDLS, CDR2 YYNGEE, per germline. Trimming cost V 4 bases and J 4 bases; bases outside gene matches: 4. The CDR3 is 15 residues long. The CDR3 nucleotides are TGTGCCAGCAGCCAGGCTAGCGGGGGGTACAATGAGCAGTTCTTC. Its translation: CASSQASGGYNEQFF.

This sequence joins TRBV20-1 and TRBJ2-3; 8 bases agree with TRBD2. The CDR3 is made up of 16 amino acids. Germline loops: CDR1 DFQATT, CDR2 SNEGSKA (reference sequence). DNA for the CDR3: TGCAGCGCCACCAGAGGCCATAACCGGGAGGGAGCTACGCAGTATTTT. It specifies CSATRGHNREGATQYF.

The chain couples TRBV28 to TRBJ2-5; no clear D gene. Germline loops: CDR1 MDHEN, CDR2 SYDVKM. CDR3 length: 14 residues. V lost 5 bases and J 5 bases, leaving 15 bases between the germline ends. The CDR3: CASSKLAAGETQYF. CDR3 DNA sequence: TGTGCCAGCAGTAAGTTGGCTGCTGGGGAGACCCAGTACTTC.

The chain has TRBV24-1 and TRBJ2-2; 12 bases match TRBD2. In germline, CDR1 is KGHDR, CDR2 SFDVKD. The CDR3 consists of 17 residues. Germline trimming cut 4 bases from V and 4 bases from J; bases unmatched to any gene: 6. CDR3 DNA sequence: TGTGCCACCAGTGACCCTCGGACTAGCGGGGCCACCGGGGAGCTGTTTTTT. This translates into CATSDPRTSGATGELFF.

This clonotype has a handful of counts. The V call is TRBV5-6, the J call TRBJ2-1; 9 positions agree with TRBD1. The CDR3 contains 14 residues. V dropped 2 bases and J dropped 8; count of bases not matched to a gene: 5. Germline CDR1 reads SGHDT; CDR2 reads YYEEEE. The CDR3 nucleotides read TGTGCCAGCAGCTTCGGGACAGGGATCGATGAGCAGTTCTTC. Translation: CASSFGTGIDEQFF.

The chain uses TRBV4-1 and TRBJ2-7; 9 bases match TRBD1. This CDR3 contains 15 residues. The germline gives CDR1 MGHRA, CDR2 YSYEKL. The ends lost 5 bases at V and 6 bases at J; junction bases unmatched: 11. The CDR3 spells CASSKTGQGKSEQYF. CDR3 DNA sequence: TGCGCCAGCAGCAAAACCGGACAGGGGAAGTCCGAGCAGTACTTC.

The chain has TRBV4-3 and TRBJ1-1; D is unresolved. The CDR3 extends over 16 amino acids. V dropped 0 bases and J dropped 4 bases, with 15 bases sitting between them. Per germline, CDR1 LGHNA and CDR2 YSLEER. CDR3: CASSQDLEGSGTEAFF. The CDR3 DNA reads TGCGCCAGCAGCCAAGATTTGGAGGGTTCTGGCACTGAAGCTTTCTTT.

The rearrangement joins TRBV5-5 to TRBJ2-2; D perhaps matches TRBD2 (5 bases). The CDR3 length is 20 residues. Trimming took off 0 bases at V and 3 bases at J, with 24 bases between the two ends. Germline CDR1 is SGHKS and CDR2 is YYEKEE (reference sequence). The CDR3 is CASSLGDHTEEEVDTGELFF. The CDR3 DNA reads TGTGCCAGCAGCTTGGGGGATCACACAGAGGAGGAAGTAGACACCGGGGAGCTGTTTTTT.

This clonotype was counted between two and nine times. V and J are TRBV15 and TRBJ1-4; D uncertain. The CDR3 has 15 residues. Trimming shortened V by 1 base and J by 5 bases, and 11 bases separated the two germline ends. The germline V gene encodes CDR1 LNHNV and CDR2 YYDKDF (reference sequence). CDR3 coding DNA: TGTGCCACCAGCAGAGTCGGGAGAGGGAATGAAAAACTGTTTTTT. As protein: CATSRVGRGNEKLFF.

The chain's CDR3 is CASSTRGILLETQYF. The CDR3 DNA is TGTGCCAGCAGTACCCGGGGCATACTATTGGAGACCCAGTACTTC. V is TRBV6-2 or TRBV6-3 and J is TRBJ2-5; D may be TRBD1 or TRBD2 (5 bases each). The V end lost 5 bases, the J end lost 5 bases, and 18 bases lay between the germline ends. There are 15 residues in the CDR3. Germline CDR1 and CDR2: MNHEY and SVGEGT.

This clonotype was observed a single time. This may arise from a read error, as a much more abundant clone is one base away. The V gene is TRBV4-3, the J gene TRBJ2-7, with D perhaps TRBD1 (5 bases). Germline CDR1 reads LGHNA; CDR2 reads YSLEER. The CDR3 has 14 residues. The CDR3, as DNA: TGCGCCAGCACACAGCCGAGACAGTTCTACGCGCAGTACTTC. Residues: CASTQPRQFYAQYF.

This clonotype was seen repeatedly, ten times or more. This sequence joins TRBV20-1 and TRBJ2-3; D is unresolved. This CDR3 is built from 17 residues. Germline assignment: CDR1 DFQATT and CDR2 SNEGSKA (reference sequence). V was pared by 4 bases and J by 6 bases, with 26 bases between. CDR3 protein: CSATPFSTPIIGDTQYF. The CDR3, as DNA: TGCAGTGCTACACCCTTCTCCACTCCCATAATCGGGGATACGCAGTATTTT.

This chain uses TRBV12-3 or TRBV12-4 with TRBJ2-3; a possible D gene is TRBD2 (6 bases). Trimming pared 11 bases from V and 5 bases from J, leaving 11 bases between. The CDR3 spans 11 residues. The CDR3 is CAGGDEDTQYF. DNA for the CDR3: TGTGCCGGCGGGGATGAAGATACGCAGTATTTT.